One sample yielded the 12 T cell receptor beta chains listed below, sequenced in a study of identical twins. TCRdb ran MiXCR on the 5' RACE reads and lists one entry per CDR3 protein. The sample carries roughly 1.6 million distinct CDR3 sequences, about 31% recorded once. The sample comprised cord blood. The receptors were gathered from a newborn girl in good health.

This clonotype was recorded a few times. V usage is TRBV10-3 and J usage is TRBJ1-2, with TRBD1 matching over 7 bases. Per the germline V gene, CDR1 is ENHRY and CDR2 is SYGVKD. The CDR3 runs to 12 residues. Trimming cost V 7 bases and J 4 bases; bases outside gene matches: 3. The CDR3: CAIMGTAYGYTF. As DNA, the CDR3 is TGTGCCATCATGGGGACAGCCTATGGCTACACCTTC.

The chain combines TRBV5-1 with TRBJ2-1; D is possibly TRBD2 (5 bases). The CDR3 is 15 residues long. The V and J ends lost 6 bases and 2 bases respectively, with 15 bases between them. The germline V gene has CDR1 SGHRS and CDR2 YFSETQ. The CDR3 DNA sequence: TGCGCCAGCACACGGGATTCCCGGACCTACAATGAGCAGTTCTTC. This sequence encodes CASTRDSRTYNEQFF. Full variable domain (rest looked up from reference TRBV5-1 and TRBJ2-1): KAGVTQTPRYLIKTRGQQVTLSCSPISGHRSVSWYQQTPGQGLQFLFEYFSETQRNKGNFPGRFSGRQFSNSRSEMNVSTLELGDSALYLCASTRDSRTYNEQFFGPGTRLTVL.

CDR3 residues: CSASGGLERTYEQYF. In DNA form, the CDR3 reads TGCAGTGCTAGTGGGGGACTAGAAAGGACCTACGAGCAGTACTTC. The V call is TRBV20-1, the J call TRBJ2-7; 8 nucleotides line up with TRBD2. The CDR3 is 15 amino acids. V lost 3 bases to trimming and J lost 2 bases; unmatched junction nucleotides: 9. Germline V gene sequence: CDR1 DFQATT, CDR2 SNEGSKA (reference sequence).

The V call is TRBV25-1, the J call TRBJ1-4; TRBD1 agrees at 8 bases. The CDR3 sequence is 13 residues long. V shed 3 bases, J shed 11 bases, and the junction held 5 bases outside the gene matches. Germline CDR1 is MGHDK and CDR2 is SYGVNS. CDR3 DNA: TGTGCCAGCAGTGAGGGACAGGTGGCCAAACTGTTTTTT. It translates to CASSEGQVAKLFF.

The V gene is TRBV28, the J gene TRBJ2-7, with 8 bases identical to TRBD1. The V segment lost 5 bases and the J segment 2 bases; nucleotides outside the gene matches: 5. This CDR3 is 14 amino acids long. The germline CDR1 and CDR2 sequences are MDHEN and SYDVKM. CDR3 residues: CASSRTGQAYEQYF. CDR3 nucleotides: TGTGCCAGCAGTCGAACGGGACAGGCCTACGAGCAGTACTTC.

A note on this clonotype: At one end the junction does not follow the germline gene, possibly because of a read error. CDR3 loop: CTSSFLGGDTQYF. Written as DNA, the CDR3 is TGCACCAGCAGCTTCCTAGGGGGAGATACGCAGTATTTT. The V call is TRBV5-1, the J call TRBJ2-3; D may be TRBD1 (6 bases). Looked up from germline, CDR1 is SGHRS and CDR2 is YFSETQ. This CDR3 contains 13 residues.

The chain uses TRBV10-3 and TRBJ2-2; 8 nucleotides agree with TRBD2. CDR1 and CDR2 from the germline V gene are ENHRY and SYGVKD. The CDR3 runs 14 residues. The V gene end was trimmed by 11 bases and the J gene end by 7 bases; junction bases not matched to a gene: 12. CDR3 in amino acids: CASVEVAGFGELFF. The CDR3, as DNA: TGTGCCTCCGTGGAGGTAGCGGGATTCGGGGAGCTGTTTTTT.

This clonotype was observed a handful of times. The chain is built from TRBV9 and TRBJ2-3; 7 bases map to TRBD1. CDR1 is SGDLS and CDR2 is YYNGEE in the germline V gene. This CDR3 has 16 amino acids. With V trimmed by 4 bases and J by 2 bases, 10 bases remained unmatched. CDR3 in amino acids: CASSPGDRALTDTQYF. CDR3 nucleotides: TGTGCCAGCAGCCCAGGCGACAGGGCTCTCACAGATACGCAGTATTTT.

V usage is TRBV3-1 and J usage is TRBJ1-1; a weak D match, TRBD1 (5 bases). Germline V gives CDR1 LGHDT, CDR2 YNNKEL (reference sequence). The CDR3 length is 16 residues. V was shortened by 1 base and J by 4 bases, with 16 bases between the two germline ends. Here the CDR3 reads CASSQGPRVEGTEAFF. DNA of the CDR3: TGTGCCAGCAGCCAAGGACCCAGGGTGGAGGGCACTGAAGCTTTCTTT.

This clonotype was counted a few times. The gene calls are TRBV28 and TRBJ2-1, with TRBD2 identical over 11 bases. The J call may be incorrect, as the DNA end agrees better with TRBJ2-7. The CDR3 has 17 amino acids. Germline CDR1 MDHEN, CDR2 SYDVKM. The CDR3 loop is CASSQYLAGGSYNEQYF. The CDR3 region has the DNA TGTGCCAGCAGTCAGTACCTAGCGGGGGGCTCCTACAATGAGCAGTACTTC.

The CDR3 bases are TGTGCCAGCTCACAGACTAGCGGGAGGATCCACGAGCAGTACTTC. Translated, it gives CASSQTSGRIHEQYF. V gene TRBV18 combines with J gene TRBJ2-7; TRBD2 agrees at 13 bases. V shed 4 bases, J shed 5 bases, and the junction held 5 bases outside the gene matches. Germline V CDR1 and CDR2: KGHSH, LQKENI. The CDR3 covers 15 residues.

V and J are TRBV27 and TRBJ2-1; 10 nucleotides align to TRBD2. V was clipped by 6 bases and J by 2 bases; unmatched bases: 13. The germline V gene has CDR1 MNHEY and CDR2 SMNVEV (reference sequence). The CDR3 totals 18 residues. Here the CDR3 DNA reads TGTGCCAGCAGAGCGGGACTAGCGACCGCGAGCGCCTACAATGAGCAGTTCTTC. Encoded protein: CASRAGLATASAYNEQFF.